One T cell receptor (beta chain) is described in this entry. The primer mix had 60 Vbeta and 13 Jbeta primers. Only in-frame clones appear in the TCRdb table, and some are missing; sequencing was by immunoSEQ multiplex PCR. Of under 300,000 clones listed, 70% to 90% are singletons. This sample is drawn from a study of cytomegalovirus exposure and HLA in healthy donors. The sequencing sample was made of PBMCs. This TCR derives from a woman aged 60-70 years in good health and CMV-seropositive.

In DNA form, the CDR3 reads TGCGCCAGCAGCTTGGGAGACAGGGGCAACAATGAGCAGTTCTTC. It codes for CASSLGDRGNNEQFF. The chain couples TRBV5-1 to TRBJ2-1; 8 bases are a match to TRBD1. Germline loops: CDR1 SGHRS, CDR2 YFSETQ. The CDR3 runs to 15 residues. Germline trimming cut 0 bases from V and 5 bases from J; bases unmatched to any gene: 4.